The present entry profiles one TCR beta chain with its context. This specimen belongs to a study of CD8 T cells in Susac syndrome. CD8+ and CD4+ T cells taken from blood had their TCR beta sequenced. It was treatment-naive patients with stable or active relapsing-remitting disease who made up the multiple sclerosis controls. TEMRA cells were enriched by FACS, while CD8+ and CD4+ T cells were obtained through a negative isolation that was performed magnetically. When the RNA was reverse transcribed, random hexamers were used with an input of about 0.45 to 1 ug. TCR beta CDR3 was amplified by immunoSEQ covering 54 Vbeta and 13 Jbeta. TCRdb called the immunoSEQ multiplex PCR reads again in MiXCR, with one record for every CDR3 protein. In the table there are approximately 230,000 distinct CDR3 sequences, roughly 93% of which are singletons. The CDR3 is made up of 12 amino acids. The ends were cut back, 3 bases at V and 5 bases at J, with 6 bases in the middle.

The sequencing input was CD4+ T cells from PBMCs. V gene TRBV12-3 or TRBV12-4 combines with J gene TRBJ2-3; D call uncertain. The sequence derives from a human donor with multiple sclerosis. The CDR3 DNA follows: TGTGCCAGCAGTTTTGGTGGAGATACGCAGTATTTT. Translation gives CASSFGGDTQYF.